Listed here are 2 T cell receptor beta chains from one sample, sequenced in a study of regulatory T cells in long-lasting Graves disease. Sample time point: persistent/refractory GD, antithyroid drugs over 5 years with positive TRAb. After RNA was extracted from PBMCs, the TCR library was made from it. To make TCR beta libraries, researchers used iRepertoire HTBI primers and Arm-PCR of CDR3 regions. TCRdb called the multiplex PCR reads again in MiXCR, with one record for every CDR3 protein. The table includes 500,000 to 800,000 distinct CDR3 sequences, approximately 31% detected once. The sequenced sample was peripheral blood mononuclear cells (PBMCs), obtained when the disease was refractory, from a patient treated with antithyroid drugs. These receptors all stem from a female donor with Graves disease.

This clonotype was detected a few times. The rearrangement joins TRBV19 to TRBJ2-7, with D maybe TRBD2 (6 bases). CDR1 is LNHDA and CDR2 is SQIVND in the germline V gene (reference sequence). V dropped 4 bases and J dropped 4 bases, with 26 bases sitting between them. This CDR3 has 18 amino acids. CDR3 sequence (DNA): TGTGCCAGTAGTACGGAGCATAGGGCCCCACTTGGGGGGTACGAGCAGTACTTC. As protein: CASSTEHRAPLGGYEQYF.

In its sample, this clonotype was seen once. The chain uses TRBV19 and TRBJ2-2; possibly TRBD1 or TRBD2 for D (5 bases each). This CDR3 has 18 amino acids. V was shortened by 4 bases and J by 0 bases, with 18 bases between the two germline ends. Germline V gene data show CDR1 as LNHDA and CDR2 as SQIVND (reference sequence). For the CDR3, the DNA is TGTGCCAGTAGTACATATATGGGGGAGCTCCCGAACACCGGGGAGCTGTTTTTT. Translating gives CASSTYMGELPNTGELFF.